The sequence of this TCR beta chain was determined in a study of blood T cell repertoires in COVID-19. The wider study: Material from acute and convalescent COVID-19 was sourced from the United States, Italy and Spain. Sources were T cells, B-cell-depleted T cells, or PBMCs; the material itself was cDNA or gDNA.

In the source study's methods: Nucleated cell number was recorded as an estimate derived from reference gene primer amplification. The assay was immunoSEQ multiplex PCR, and TCRdb's table has in-frame clones only and misses some. The V and J calls and clone size were taken over from that table, and D and trimming were inferred from the DNA. The data hold some 100,000 clones, with roughly nine tenths observed a single time. The sequenced sample consisted of peripheral blood. This TCR was sampled from a woman aged 80 or over with active COVID-19.

CDR3 bases: TGTGCCAGCAGCTGGGGGGGAACTAATGAAAAACTGTTTTTT. Its translation: CASSWGGTNEKLFF. The genes are TRBV5-4 and TRBJ1-4; possibly TRBD1 for D (5 bases). The CDR3 runs 14 residues. V dropped 3 bases and J dropped 1 base, with 7 bases sitting between them. CDR1 and CDR2 from the germline V gene are SGHNT and YYREEE (reference sequence).